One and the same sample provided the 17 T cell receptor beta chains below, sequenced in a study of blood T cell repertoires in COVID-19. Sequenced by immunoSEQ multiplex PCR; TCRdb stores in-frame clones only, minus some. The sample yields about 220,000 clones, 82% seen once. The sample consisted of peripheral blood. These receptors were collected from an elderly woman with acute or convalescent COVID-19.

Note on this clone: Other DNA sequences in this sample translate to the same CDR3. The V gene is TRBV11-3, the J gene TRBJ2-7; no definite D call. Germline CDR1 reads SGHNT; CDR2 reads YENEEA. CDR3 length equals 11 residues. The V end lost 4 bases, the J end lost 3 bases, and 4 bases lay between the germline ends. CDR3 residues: CASSSGYEQYF. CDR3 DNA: TGTGCCAGCAGCTCCGGCTACGAGCAGTACTTC.

The CDR3 DNA reads TGTGCCAGCAGCGTAGGGCTAGCGGGGGTCCATACGCAGTATTTT. Translated: CASSVGLAGVHTQYF. This chain connects TRBV9 to TRBJ2-3; 10 bases align to TRBD2. CDR3 length: 15 amino acids. Germline loops: CDR1 SGDLS, CDR2 YYNGEE. V was clipped by 0 bases and J by 7 bases; unmatched bases: 5.

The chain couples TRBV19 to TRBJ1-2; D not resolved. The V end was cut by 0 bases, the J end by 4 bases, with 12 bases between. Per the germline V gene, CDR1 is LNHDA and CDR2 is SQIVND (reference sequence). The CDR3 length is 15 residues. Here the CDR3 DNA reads TGTGCCAGTAGTATAGAGGGCACCAACCCCTATGGCTACACCTTC. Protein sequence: CASSIEGTNPYGYTF.

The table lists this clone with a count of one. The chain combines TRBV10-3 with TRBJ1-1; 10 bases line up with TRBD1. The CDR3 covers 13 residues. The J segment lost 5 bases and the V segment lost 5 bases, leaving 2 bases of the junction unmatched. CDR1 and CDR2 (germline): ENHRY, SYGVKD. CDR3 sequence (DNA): TGTGCCATCAGTCGGACAGGGGGTACTGAAGCTTTCTTT. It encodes CAISRTGGTEAFF.

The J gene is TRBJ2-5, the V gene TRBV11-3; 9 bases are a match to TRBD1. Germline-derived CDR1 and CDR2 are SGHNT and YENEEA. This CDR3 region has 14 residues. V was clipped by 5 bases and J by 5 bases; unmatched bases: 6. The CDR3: CASSAHRGQETQYF. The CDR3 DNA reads TGTGCCAGCAGCGCCCACAGGGGGCAGGAGACCCAGTACTTC.

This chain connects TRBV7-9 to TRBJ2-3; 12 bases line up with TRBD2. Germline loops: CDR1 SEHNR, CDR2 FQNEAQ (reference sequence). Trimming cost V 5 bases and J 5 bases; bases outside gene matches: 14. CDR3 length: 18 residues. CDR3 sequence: CASSQYLKTSGGIDTQYF. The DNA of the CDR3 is TGTGCCAGCAGCCAATACCTCAAGACTAGCGGGGGAATAGATACGCAGTATTTT.

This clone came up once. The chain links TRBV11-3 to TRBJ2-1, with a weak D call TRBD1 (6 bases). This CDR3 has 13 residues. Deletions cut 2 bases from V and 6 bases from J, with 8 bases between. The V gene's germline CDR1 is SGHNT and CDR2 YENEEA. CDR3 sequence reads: CASSLIGGNEQFF. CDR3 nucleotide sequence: TGTGCCAGCAGCTTAATAGGGGGCAATGAGCAGTTCTTC.

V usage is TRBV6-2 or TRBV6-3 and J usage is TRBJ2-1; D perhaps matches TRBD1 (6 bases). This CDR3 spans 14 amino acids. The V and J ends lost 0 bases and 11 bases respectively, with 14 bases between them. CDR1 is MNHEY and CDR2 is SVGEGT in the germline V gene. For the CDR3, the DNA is TGTGCCAGCAGTTACTCGGGTTCAGGACAGAAGCAGTTCTTC. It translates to CASSYSGSGQKQFF.

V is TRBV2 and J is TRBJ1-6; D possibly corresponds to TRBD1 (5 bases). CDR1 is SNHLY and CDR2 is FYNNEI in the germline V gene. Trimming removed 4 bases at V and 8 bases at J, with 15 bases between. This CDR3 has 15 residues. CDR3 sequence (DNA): TGTGCCAGCAGTGTTTCTCAGGGTAACGATTCACCCCTCCACTTT. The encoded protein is CASSVSQGNDSPLHF.

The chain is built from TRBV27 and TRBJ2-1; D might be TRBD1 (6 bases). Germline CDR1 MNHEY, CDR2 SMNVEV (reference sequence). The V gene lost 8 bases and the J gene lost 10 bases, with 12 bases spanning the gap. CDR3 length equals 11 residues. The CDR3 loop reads CASGADREQFF. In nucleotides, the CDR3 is TGTGCCAGCGGCGCGGACAGAGAGCAGTTCTTC.

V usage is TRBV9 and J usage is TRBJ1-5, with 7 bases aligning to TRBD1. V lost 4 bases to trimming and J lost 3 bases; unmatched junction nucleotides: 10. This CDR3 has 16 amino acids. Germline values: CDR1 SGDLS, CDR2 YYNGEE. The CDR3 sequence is CASSPGGRGFNQPQHF. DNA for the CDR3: TGTGCCAGCAGCCCGGGTGGCAGGGGGTTCAATCAGCCCCAGCATTTT. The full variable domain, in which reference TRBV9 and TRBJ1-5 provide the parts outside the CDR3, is DSGVTQTPKHLITATGQRVTLRCSPRSGDLSVYWYQQSLDQGLQFLIQYYNGEERAKGNILERFSAQQFPDLHSELNLSSLELGDSALYFCASSPGGRGFNQPQHFGDGTRLSIL.

The CDR3 DNA follows: TGCGCCAGCAGAGACAGGGGGGAAAATTCACCCCTCCACTTT. As protein: CASRDRGENSPLHF. The chain links TRBV10-2 to TRBJ1-6; 9 nucleotides align to TRBD1. Germline V CDR1 and CDR2: WSHSY, SAAADI. Trimming cost V 6 bases and J 7 bases; bases outside gene matches: 4. This CDR3 has 14 residues.

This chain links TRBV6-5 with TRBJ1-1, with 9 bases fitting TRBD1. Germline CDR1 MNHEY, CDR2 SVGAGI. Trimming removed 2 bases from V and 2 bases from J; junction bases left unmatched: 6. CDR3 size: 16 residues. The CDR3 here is CASSYTGGLGNTEAFF. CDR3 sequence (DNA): TGTGCCAGCAGTTACACAGGGGGCCTTGGAAACACTGAAGCTTTCTTT.

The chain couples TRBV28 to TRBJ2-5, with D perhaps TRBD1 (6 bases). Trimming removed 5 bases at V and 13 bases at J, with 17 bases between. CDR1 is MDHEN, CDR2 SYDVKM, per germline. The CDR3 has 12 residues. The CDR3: CASSPRIQGWYF. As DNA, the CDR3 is TGTGCCAGCAGTCCACGAATCCAGGGGTGGTACTTC.

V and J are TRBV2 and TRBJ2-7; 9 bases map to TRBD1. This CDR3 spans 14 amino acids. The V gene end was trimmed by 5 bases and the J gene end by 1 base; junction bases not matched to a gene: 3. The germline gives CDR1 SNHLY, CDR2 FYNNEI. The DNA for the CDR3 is TGTGCCAGCAGTCCGGGACAGGGATCCTACGAGCAGTACTTC. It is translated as CASSPGQGSYEQYF.

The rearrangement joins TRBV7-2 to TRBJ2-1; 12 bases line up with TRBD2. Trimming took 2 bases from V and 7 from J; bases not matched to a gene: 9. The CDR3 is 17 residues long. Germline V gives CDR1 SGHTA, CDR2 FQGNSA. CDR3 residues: CASSLIASGGAVNEQFF. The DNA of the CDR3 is TGTGCCAGCAGCTTAATCGCTAGCGGGGGGGCAGTGAATGAGCAGTTCTTC. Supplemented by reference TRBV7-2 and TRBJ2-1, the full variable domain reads GAGVSQSPSNKVTEKGKDVELRCDPISGHTALYWYRQSLGQGLEFLIYFQGNSAPDKSGLPSDRFSAERTGGSVSTLTIQRTQQEDSAVYLCASSLIASGGAVNEQFFGPGTRLTVL.

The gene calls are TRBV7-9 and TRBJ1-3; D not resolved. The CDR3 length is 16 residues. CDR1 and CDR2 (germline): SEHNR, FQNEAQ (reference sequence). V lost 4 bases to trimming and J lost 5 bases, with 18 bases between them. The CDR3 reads CASSSRAVDGRNTIYF. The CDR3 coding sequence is TGTGCCAGCAGCTCGAGGGCGGTGGATGGGAGAAACACCATATATTTT.